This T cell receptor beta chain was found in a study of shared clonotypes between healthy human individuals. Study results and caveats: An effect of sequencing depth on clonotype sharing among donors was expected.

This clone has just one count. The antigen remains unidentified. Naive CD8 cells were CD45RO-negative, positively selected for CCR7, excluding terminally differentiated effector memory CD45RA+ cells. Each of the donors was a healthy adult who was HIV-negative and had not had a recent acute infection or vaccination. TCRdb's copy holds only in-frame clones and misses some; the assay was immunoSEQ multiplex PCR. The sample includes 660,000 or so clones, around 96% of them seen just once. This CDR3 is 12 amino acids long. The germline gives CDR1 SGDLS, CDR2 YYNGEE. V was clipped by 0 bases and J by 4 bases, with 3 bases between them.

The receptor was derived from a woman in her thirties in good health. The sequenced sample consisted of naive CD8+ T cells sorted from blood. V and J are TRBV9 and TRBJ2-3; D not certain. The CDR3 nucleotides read TGTGCCAGCAGCGTAGTATCAGATACGCAGTATTTT. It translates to CASSVVSDTQYF. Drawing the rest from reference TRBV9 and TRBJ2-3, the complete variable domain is DSGVTQTPKHLITATGQRVTLRCSPRSGDLSVYWYQQSLDQGLQFLIQYYNGEERAKGNILERFSAQQFPDLHSELNLSSLELGDSALYFCASSVVSDTQYFGPGTRLTVL.